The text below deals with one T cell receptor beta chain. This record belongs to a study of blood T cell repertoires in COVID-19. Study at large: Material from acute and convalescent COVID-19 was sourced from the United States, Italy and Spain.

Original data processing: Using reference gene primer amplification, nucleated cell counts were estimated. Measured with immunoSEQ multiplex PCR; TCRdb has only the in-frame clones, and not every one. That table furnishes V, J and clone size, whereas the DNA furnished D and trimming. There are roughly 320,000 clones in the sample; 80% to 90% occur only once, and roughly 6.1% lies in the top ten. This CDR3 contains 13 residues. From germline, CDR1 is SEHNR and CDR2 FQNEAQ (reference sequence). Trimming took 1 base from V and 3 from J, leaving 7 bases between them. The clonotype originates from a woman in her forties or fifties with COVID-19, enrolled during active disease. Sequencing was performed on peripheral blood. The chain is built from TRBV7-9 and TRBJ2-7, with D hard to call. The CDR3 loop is CASSLGAYYEQYF. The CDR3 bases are TGTGCCAGCAGCTTAGGGGCCTACTACGAGCAGTACTTC.